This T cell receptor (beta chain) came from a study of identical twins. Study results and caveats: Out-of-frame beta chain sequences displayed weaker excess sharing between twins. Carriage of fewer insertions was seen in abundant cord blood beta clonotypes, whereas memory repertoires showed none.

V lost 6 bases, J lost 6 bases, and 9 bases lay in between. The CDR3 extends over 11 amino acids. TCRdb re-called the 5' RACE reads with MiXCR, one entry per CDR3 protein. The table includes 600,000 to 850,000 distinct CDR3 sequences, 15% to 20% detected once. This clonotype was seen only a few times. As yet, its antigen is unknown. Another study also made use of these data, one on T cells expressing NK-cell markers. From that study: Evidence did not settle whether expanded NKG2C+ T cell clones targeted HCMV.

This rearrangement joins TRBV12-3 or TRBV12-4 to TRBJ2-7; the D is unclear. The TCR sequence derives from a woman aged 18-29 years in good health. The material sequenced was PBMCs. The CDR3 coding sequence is TGTGCCAGCAGGTATGGAAGCGAGCAGTACTTC. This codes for CASRYGSEQYF.